The present T cell receptor beta chain was sequenced within a study of CD8 T cells in ankylosing spondylitis. Study conclusions and caveats: Ankylosing spondylitis blood seemed to carry a telltale TCR beta motif made of seven or eight highly homologous variants. Peripheral blood samples showed relatively rare disease-linked clones, and these clones were CD8+. As reported, disease-linked clones showed significant enrichment in matched ankylosing spondylitis synovial fluid.

This clonotype was seen ten or more times. The antigen is undetermined. Quantitative molecular-barcoded 5'-RACE generated the TCR beta libraries. Via MiXCR, TCRdb re-called the 5' RACE reads, giving one row per CDR3 protein. The sample holds 250,000 to 400,000 distinct CDR3 sequences, approximately 10% seen once. Germline V gene sequence: CDR1 SGHRS, CDR2 YFSETQ. V lost 4 bases and J lost 3, with 11 bases in between. The CDR3 contains 13 residues. This receptor was taken from a female donor with ankylosing spondylitis or in good health (not recorded which). The V and J genes are TRBV5-1 and TRBJ2-7, with unresolved D. Sequenced sample: blood, either unsorted or a sorted T cell fraction (not recorded which). The CDR3 reads CASSDLLFYEQYF. The CDR3 bases are TGCGCCAGCAGCGATTTGCTCTTCTACGAGCAGTACTTC.